This T cell receptor (beta chain) was sequenced in a study of cytomegalovirus exposure and HLA in healthy donors. Overall study context: Counted in an early data release were about 86 million unique TCRs from HLA-typed donors.

The CDR3 contains 14 residues. The ends lost 7 bases at V and 5 bases at J; junction bases unmatched: 5. Looked up from germline, CDR1 is ENHRY and CDR2 is SYGVKD. Study-wide results and caveats: Rarity characterized most TCR sequences, yet some public TCRs appeared in many donors.

PCR amplification relied on 60 Vbeta primers (plus 13 Jbeta primers). Profiled with immunoSEQ multiplex PCR; TCRdb holds only in-frame clones, not every one. The table has about 200,000 clones, 86% seen once. In the case of this clone: The antigen is undetermined.

The rearrangement uses TRBV10-3 and TRBJ2-3; 11 bases align to TRBD2. The specimen was PBMCs. This TCR was recovered from a young woman in good health and CMV-seronegative. CDR3 sequence (DNA): TGTGCCATCAATAGCCTAGCGGGGGGAGATACGCAGTATTTT. This encodes CAINSLAGGDTQYF.